A selection of T cell receptor beta chains follows, all from one sample in a study of beta chain features in type 1 diabetes. Repertoires were generated with immunoSEQ multiplex PCR, while TCRdb's copy carries only in-frame clones and drops some. The table records 110,000 to 150,000 clones, around 7% of them present only once. The sequenced sample consisted of central memory CD4+ T cells from blood. The receptors stem from a woman in her 30s in good health. The CDR3 runs from the conserved cysteine through the conserved F or W. Fields, in order: J gene, clone size, D gene, V gene, CDR3 protein. D genes are given only for firm matches. Clone sizes are given selectively: once, few, many, or a class where the clone is expanded.

>TRBJ1-5|many|TRBD1|TRBV30
CAWSYRGDQPQHF
>TRBJ2-5|-|TRBD2|TRBV5-6
CASSLVGGSREGLKTQYF
>TRBJ2-3|few|-|TRBV5-1
CASSLATGRTDTQYF
>TRBJ2-7|few|-|TRBV7-3
CASSSSPTVTYEQYF
>TRBJ2-5|many|TRBD2|TRBV18
CASSPPGGRQETQYF
>TRBJ2-5|few|TRBD2|TRBV6-5
CASSYSRASGQETQYF
>TRBJ2-5|-|TRBD1|TRBV6-6
CASSQGAETQYF
>TRBJ1-1|few|TRBD1|TRBV28
CASSSGTANTEAFF
>TRBJ1-2|few|TRBD1|TRBV28
CAIRTGGYGYTF
>TRBJ2-4|few|-|TRBV5-1
CASSLEQGKNIQYF
>TRBJ1-4|few|TRBD1|TRBV5-8
CASRSGQGFINEKLFF
>TRBJ2-1|many|-|TRBV11-1
CASSSQQSSYNEQFF
>TRBJ2-7|-|TRBD1|TRBV19
CASLGQGSGEQYF
>TRBJ2-6|many|-|TRBV11-1
CASSSLRGAGANVLTF
>TRBJ2-1|many|-|TRBV19
CASSRSFHNEQFF
>TRBJ1-5|few|TRBD1|TRBV7-8
CASSPPTGTYSNQPQHF
>TRBJ1-2|-|TRBD1|TRBV19
CASSRDRRPGYTF
>TRBJ2-7|few|TRBD2|TRBV4-2
CASSQGPLAGNSYEQYF
>TRBJ1-1|few|-|TRBV6-1
CASSEAHLGRTEAFF
>TRBJ2-1|few|TRBD2|TRBV19
CASSHGLAGPLNEQFF